These T cell receptor beta chains were read from a single sample in a study of T cell responses to AZD1222 COVID-19 vaccine. The assay was immunoSEQ multiplex PCR, and TCRdb's table has in-frame clones only and misses some. The sample lists about 170,000 clones, about 83% occurring once. The specimen comprised peripheral blood, sampled 28 days after the second AZD1222 dose. Receptors were obtained from an adult who received the AZD1222 COVID-19 vaccine. The CDR3 runs from the conserved cysteine through the conserved F or W. D genes are given only for firm matches. Size tells how often a clone was seen (once, few, many) or the class of an expanded clone, and some rows leave it out.

len	abundance	v_gene	j_gene	d_gene	CDR3aa	CDR3nt
13	NA	TRBV19	TRBJ2-5	NA	CASSRTNQETQYF	TGTGCCAGTAGTAGAACGAATCAAGAGACCCAGTACTTC
17	NA	TRBV6-2/TRBV6-3	TRBJ1-5	NA	CASSYSWIGVPNQPQHF	TGTGCCAGCAGTTACTCCTGGATAGGTGTGCCTAATCAGCCCCAGCATTTT
14	NA	TRBV4-1	TRBJ1-5	NA	CASSQVFRDQPQHF	TGCGCCAGCAGCCAAGTTTTCCGGGATCAGCCCCAGCATTTT
15	NA	TRBV4-1	TRBJ1-5	NA	CASSQVGGYNQPQHF	TGCGCCAGCAGCCAAGTAGGAGGGTACAATCAGCCCCAGCATTTT
14	many	TRBV6-5	TRBJ1-6	NA	CASSLQGLNSPLHF	TGTGCCAGCTCCTTACAGGGATTGAATTCACCCCTCCACTTT
14	NA	TRBV6-5	TRBJ2-3	TRBD1	CASRRDRGRDTQYF	TGTGCCAGCAGGAGGGACAGGGGAAGAGATACGCAGTATTTT
13	NA	TRBV9	TRBJ1-5	NA	CASSVGPNQPQHF	TGTGCCAGCAGCGTAGGACCGAATCAGCCCCAGCATTTT
14	once	TRBV2	TRBJ2-3	NA	CAALKDLKADTQYF	TGTGCCGCCCTAAAGGACCTAAAGGCAGATACGCAGTATTTT
15	NA	TRBV28	TRBJ1-1	NA	CASSLYGGVNTEAFF	TGTGCCAGCAGTTTATATGGGGGGGTGAACACTGAAGCTTTCTTT
17	NA	TRBV27	TRBJ1-5	NA	CASGTGTGSYSNQPQHF	TGTGCCAGCGGCACCGGGACCGGGAGTTATAGCAATCAGCCCCAGCATTTT
14	once	TRBV7-2	TRBJ2-7	NA	CASSLVTASYEQYF	TGTGCCAGCAGCTTAGTCACTGCCTCCTACGAGCAGTACTTC
13	NA	TRBV12-3/TRBV12-4	TRBJ2-7	NA	CASTSRGGYEQYF	TGTGCCAGCACTTCGAGGGGAGGCTACGAGCAGTACTTC
15	NA	TRBV5-1	TRBJ1-2	NA	CASSLDVRGTYGYTF	TGCGCCAGCAGCTTGGACGTGAGGGGCACTTATGGCTACACCTTC
16	NA	TRBV3-1/TRBV3-2	TRBJ2-1	TRBD2	CASSRDTRGFYNEQFF	TGTGCCAGCAGCCGTGACACGCGGGGGTTTTACAATGAGCAGTTCTTC
16	NA	TRBV18	TRBJ1-1	TRBD1	CASSPALGQTNTEAFF	TGTGCCAGCTCACCCGCCTTGGGACAGACCAACACTGAAGCTTTCTTT
13	NA	TRBV6-5	TRBJ1-1	TRBD1	CASSQDRGTEAFF	TGTGCCAGCAGCCAGGACAGGGGGACTGAAGCTTTCTTT
14	NA	TRBV2	TRBJ2-5	TRBD2	CALLLRTRTETQYF	TGTGCCCTGTTGCTGCGGACTAGGACCGAGACCCAGTACTTC
11	few	TRBV3-1/TRBV3-2	TRBJ2-7	NA	CASSQGYEQYF	TGTGCCAGCAGCCAAGGGTACGAGCAGTACTTC
15	NA	TRBV18	TRBJ1-2	TRBD1	CASSLGTELNYGYTF	TGTGCCAGCTCGCTAGGGACAGAACTAAACTATGGCTACACCTTC
18	NA	TRBV6-2/TRBV6-3	TRBJ2-1	TRBD2	CASSWSLAGGRRFLVQFF	TGTGCCAGCAGTTGGTCGCTAGCGGGGGGGCGTCGATTTTTGGTGCAGTTCTTC
12	NA	TRBV3-1/TRBV3-2	TRBJ1-2	NA	CASYQAGSGYTF	TGTGCCAGCTACCAAGCGGGCAGCGGCTACACCTTC
15	NA	TRBV4-2	TRBJ2-3	NA	CASSQDAGGFNTQYF	TGTGCCAGCAGCCAAGATGCAGGAGGCTTTAATACGCAGTATTTT
13	NA	TRBV4-1	TRBJ2-7	NA	CASSQDRDGEQYF	TGCGCCAGCAGCCAAGACAGGGATGGCGAGCAGTACTTC
14	NA	TRBV10-3	TRBJ1-5	NA	CAISGGAGGQPQHF	TGTGCCATCAGCGGCGGGGCGGGTGGGCAGCCCCAGCATTTT
14	NA	TRBV29-1	TRBJ1-1	TRBD1	CSVRQGTSSTEAFF	TGCAGCGTTCGACAGGGGACGTCAAGCACTGAAGCTTTCTTT
17	NA	TRBV4-1	TRBJ2-3	TRBD2	CASSQAPGRGGRNTQYF	TGCGCCAGCAGCCAAGCCCCGGGGCGGGGGGGCCGGAATACGCAGTATTTT
15	NA	TRBV9	TRBJ1-4	NA	CASSVGSGVGEKLFF	TGTGCCAGCAGCGTAGGGAGTGGGGTCGGTGAAAAACTGTTTTTT
14	NA	TRBV5-1	TRBJ2-4	NA	CASSIGTPGNIQYF	TGCGCCAGCAGCATCGGGACACCCGGCAACATTCAGTACTTC
13	NA	TRBV2	TRBJ1-5	NA	CASNRVNNQPQHF	TGTGCCAGCAACAGGGTGAACAATCAGCCCCAGCATTTT
15	NA	TRBV6-5	TRBJ2-7	NA	CASRPTVSFSYEQYF	TGTGCCAGCAGACCCACCGTGAGTTTCTCCTACGAGCAGTACTTC
12	NA	TRBV11-2	TRBJ2-3	NA	CASSFYTDTQYF	TGTGCCAGCAGCTTCTACACAGATACGCAGTATTTT
15	NA	TRBV2	TRBJ2-1	TRBD1	CASSQTNRGNNEQFF	TGTGCCAGCAGCCAGACGAACAGGGGTAACAATGAGCAGTTCTTC
16	few	TRBV7-9	TRBJ1-4	TRBD1	CASSSPRGKRGEKLFF	TGTGCCAGCAGCTCCCCCAGGGGGAAGAGAGGTGAAAAACTGTTTTTT
13	NA	TRBV27	TRBJ2-7	NA	CASSLGYSYEQYF	TGTGCCAGCAGTTTGGGCTACTCCTACGAGCAGTACTTC
14	NA	TRBV5-1	TRBJ1-2	NA	CASSFETEGYGYTF	TGCGCCAGCAGCTTTGAGACAGAGGGCTATGGCTACACCTTC
18	once	TRBV12-5	TRBJ1-3	NA	CASGLVIGGGVNRNTIYF	TGTGCTAGTGGTTTGGTAATCGGTGGAGGGGTTAATAGAAACACCATATATTTT
15	NA	TRBV7-7	TRBJ2-7	NA	CASSAYSGQGYEQYF	TGTGCCAGCAGCGCCTACAGCGGCCAGGGGTACGAGCAGTACTTC